The 26 T cell receptor beta chains below all came from one sample that was sequenced in a study of beta chain features in type 1 diabetes (dated by TCRdb to 2017 to 2018). Library prep was done by the immunoSEQ multiplex PCR assay. The High Capacity cDNA Reverse Transcription Kit was used to reverse transcribe all of the isolated RNA, meaning that expressed TCRB transcripts were what got sequenced. In its TCRdb copy, this immuneACCESS table keeps in-frame sequences only and misses some clones. Where compared with another copy, unresolved V genes explain less than half of these, and the others have no known cause. This sample holds 150,000 or so clones; roughly 9.1% were observed only once. The leading ten clones occupy over 2% of the sample. The sample taken for sequencing was central memory CD4+ T cells from blood. These receptors were taken from a woman between 18 and 29 years old in good health.

The chain has TRBV4-1 and TRBJ1-5, with D maybe TRBD1 (6 bases). Per germline, CDR1 MGHRA and CDR2 YSYEKL. CDR3 length: 15 amino acids. V gave up 4 bases and J gave up 4 bases, with 14 bases separating them. The CDR3 DNA is TGCGCCAGCAGCCGCCTCCACACAGGGAATCAGCCCCAGCATTTT. Protein product: CASSRLHTGNQPQHF.

This clone showed up just a few times. The chain joins TRBV16 to TRBJ1-1, with TRBD1 matching 9 bases. Germline V gene sequence: CDR1 KGHSY, CDR2 FQNENV. The CDR3 contains 14 residues. V lost 1 base and J lost 5; bases outside the gene matches: 2. The CDR3 sequence: CASSQLTGGTEAFF. In DNA form, the CDR3 reads TGTGCCAGCAGCCAATTGACAGGGGGGACTGAAGCTTTCTTT. The full variable domain, with the rest looked up from reference TRBV16 and TRBJ1-1, is GEEVAQTPKHLVRGEGQKAKLYCAPIKGHSYVFWYQQVLKNEFKFLISFQNENVFDETGMPKERFSAKCLPNSPCSLEIQATKLEDSAVYFCASSQLTGGTEAFFGQGTRLTVV.

The chain combines TRBV27 with TRBJ1-5, with D hard to call. This CDR3 spans 16 amino acids. Trimming took off 6 bases at V and 2 bases at J, with 17 bases between the two ends. Germline V gene data show CDR1 as MNHEY and CDR2 as SMNVEV (reference sequence). The CDR3 sequence: CASSPLAARGNQPQHF. In DNA form, the CDR3 reads TGTGCCAGCAGCCCCCTAGCCGCGCGAGGCAATCAGCCCCAGCATTTT.

The chain links TRBV4-3 to TRBJ2-7; TRBD2 matches at 13 bases. The trim removed 3 bases at V and 4 bases at J, leaving 3 bases unmatched. Germline V gives CDR1 LGHNA, CDR2 YSLEER. This CDR3 has 15 residues. DNA for the CDR3: TGCGCCAGCAGCCATGGGACTAGCGGGACTTACGAGCAGTACTTC. Translating it yields CASSHGTSGTYEQYF.

This clone was recorded a few times. V is TRBV5-6 and J is TRBJ1-5; 8 bases align to TRBD1. J lost 4 bases, V lost 1 base, and 4 bases had no gene match. The CDR3 has 15 residues. The germline V gene has CDR1 SGHDT and CDR2 YYEEEE. The chain's CDR3 is CASSLSRTGNQPQHF. The CDR3 DNA reads as TGTGCCAGCAGCTTGTCCAGGACAGGGAATCAGCCCCAGCATTTT.

This clone showed up just a few times. The chain joins TRBV18 to TRBJ1-1, with D possibly TRBD1 on 5 matching bases. The V gene lost 3 bases and the J gene lost 7 bases, with 12 bases spanning the gap. Germline loops: CDR1 KGHSH, CDR2 LQKENI. The CDR3 has 13 amino acids. The CDR3 spells CASSPVGLNEAFF. The CDR3, as DNA: TGTGCCAGCTCACCCGTGGGGCTGAATGAAGCTTTCTTT.

This clone turned up a few times. This chain uses TRBV7-2 with TRBJ1-6, with TRBD1 matching over 10 bases. This CDR3 is built from 14 residues. Germline-derived CDR1 and CDR2 are SGHTA and FQGNSA. Germline trimming cut 2 bases from V and 9 bases from J; bases unmatched to any gene: 1. The CDR3 here is CASSLRTGGSPLHF. For the CDR3, the DNA is TGTGCCAGCAGCTTAAGGACAGGGGGTTCACCCCTCCACTTT. Full variable domain (missing parts from reference TRBV7-2 and TRBJ1-6): GAGVSQSPSNKVTEKGKDVELRCDPISGHTALYWYRQSLGQGLEFLIYFQGNSAPDKSGLPSDRFSAERTGGSVSTLTIQRTQQEDSAVYLCASSLRTGGSPLHFGNGTRLTVT.

This clone has only a few counts. V usage is TRBV30 and J usage is TRBJ2-5, with 8 bases identical to TRBD2. After removal of 8 bases from V and 5 bases from J, the junction contained 7 bases not matched to a gene. The CDR3 runs to 12 residues. The germline gives CDR1 GTSNPN, CDR2 SVGIG (reference sequence). The CDR3 protein is CARGGPGETQYF. CDR3 sequence (DNA): TGTGCCCGGGGGGGGCCGGGGGAGACCCAGTACTTC.

This clone has just a few counts. The chain has TRBV9 and TRBJ2-3; possibly TRBD2 for D (6 bases). The CDR3 length is 13 residues. The germline V and J ends were trimmed by 4 bases and 3 bases, with 9 bases remaining between them. The germline CDR1 and CDR2 sequences are SGDLS and YYNGEE. Written as DNA, the CDR3 is TGTGCCAGCAGCCGCGGGGAAACAGATACGCAGTATTTT. It translates to CASSRGETDTQYF.

A few counts support this clone. The V and J genes are TRBV4-3 and TRBJ2-6, with D maybe TRBD1 (5 bases). V was trimmed by 0 bases and J by 3 bases, leaving 15 bases between them. In germline, CDR1 is LGHNA, CDR2 YSLEER. The CDR3 is 18 amino acids. The CDR3 DNA follows: TGCGCCAGCAGCCAAGATGCCCCAGGGTTCGGTGGGGCCAACGTCCTGACTTTC. This translates into CASSQDAPGFGGANVLTF.

Only a few counts were recorded for this clone. This chain uses TRBV15 with TRBJ2-1; D unresolved. Germline CDR1 is LNHNV and CDR2 is YYDKDF (reference sequence). The CDR3 is 14 residues long. The V gene lost 1 base and the J gene lost 3 bases, with 7 bases spanning the gap. The CDR3 spells CATSRVQIYNEQFF. CDR3 nucleotide sequence: TGTGCCACCAGCAGAGTACAGATCTACAATGAGCAGTTCTTC. The entire variable domain, with the rest obtained from reference TRBV15 and TRBJ2-1, is as follows: DAMVIQNPRYQVTQFGKPVTLSCSQTLNHNVMYWYQQKSSQAPKLLFHYYDKDFNNEADTPDNFQSRRPNTSFCFLDIRSPGLGDTAMYLCATSRVQIYNEQFFGPGTRLTVL.

This clone was counted a few times. V gene TRBV4-1 combines with J gene TRBJ2-7, with TRBD2 identical over 12 bases. CDR1 is MGHRA and CDR2 is YSYEKL in the germline V gene. V trimming: 1 base; J trimming: 2 bases; junction bases outside the gene matches: 0. The CDR3 totals 15 residues. The CDR3 spells CASSQGLAGAYEQYF. CDR3 DNA sequence: TGCGCCAGCAGCCAAGGACTAGCGGGGGCCTACGAGCAGTACTTC.

Written as DNA, the CDR3 is TGTGCCAGCGGGAGAGGGCGGGGGAGCTCCTACGAGCAGTACTTC. Translation: CASGRGRGSSYEQYF. This chain joins TRBV11-2 and TRBJ2-7; TRBD2 aligns across 7 bases. J lost 0 bases, V lost 8 bases, and 10 bases had no gene match. CDR3 length: 15 amino acids. Germline values: CDR1 SGHAT, CDR2 FQNNGV.

As to this clone: Additional DNA sequences in this sample encode the identical CDR3. The chain carries TRBV11-3 and TRBJ2-1; weak D call: TRBD2 (5 bases). CDR1 is SGHNT and CDR2 is YENEEA in the germline V gene. This CDR3 region has 14 residues. V lost 0 bases and J lost 3, with 6 bases in between. The CDR3 DNA reads as TGTGCCAGCAGCTTAGACGGAGGCTACAATGAGCAGTTCTTC. The encoded protein is CASSLDGGYNEQFF. The whole variable domain, remainder taken from reference TRBV11-3 and TRBJ2-1, is EAGVVQSPRYKIIEKKQPVAFWCNPISGHNTLYWYLQNLGQGPELLIRYENEEAVDDSQLPKDRFSAERLKGVDSTLKIQPAELGDSAVYLCASSLDGGYNEQFFGPGTRLTVL.

The V call is TRBV30, the J call TRBJ2-1; 10 nucleotides agree with TRBD2. CDR3 length equals 14 residues. V lost 1 base to trimming and J lost 8 bases; unmatched junction nucleotides: 5. Germline lookup yields CDR1 GTSNPN and CDR2 SVGIG (reference sequence). The CDR3 coding sequence is TGTGCCTGGAGTGGAAGCGGGAGGGGGGATGAGCAGTTCTTC. The encoded protein is CAWSGSGRGDEQFF. The whole variable domain, remainder taken from reference TRBV30 and TRBJ2-1, is SQTIHQWPATLVQPVGSPLSLECTVEGTSNPNLYWYRQAAGRGLQLLFYSVGIGQISSEVPQNLSASRPQDRQFILSSKKLLLSDSGFYLCAWSGSGRGDEQFFGPGTRLTVL.

This clone was observed a few times. V is TRBV9 and J is TRBJ2-5; 10 bases agree with TRBD2. The CDR3 spans 17 residues. The ends lost 0 bases at V and 5 bases at J; junction bases unmatched: 10. Germline loops: CDR1 SGDLS, CDR2 YYNGEE. CDR3 residues: CASSVGRSGRAGETQYF. CDR3 nucleotides: TGTGCCAGCAGCGTAGGCCGGAGCGGGAGGGCGGGGGAGACCCAGTACTTC.

This clone has only a few counts. The chain employs TRBV30 and TRBJ1-6, with D maybe TRBD1 (6 bases). The CDR3 length is 13 residues. The germline V gene has CDR1 GTSNPN and CDR2 SVGIG (reference sequence). Trimming removed 4 bases from V and 4 bases from J, with 8 bases in between. The CDR3 loop reads CAWNRAYNSPLHF. In DNA form, the CDR3 reads TGTGCCTGGAACAGGGCTTATAATTCACCCCTCCACTTT.

This rearrangement joins TRBV29-1 to TRBJ1-1; tentative D call: TRBD1 (5 bases). V gave up 3 bases and J gave up 3 bases, with 14 bases separating them. This CDR3 is built from 14 residues. Germline CDR1 and CDR2: SQVTM and ANQGSEA. CDR3 region: CSVEWGGSDTEAFF. CDR3 in DNA: TGCAGCGTTGAGTGGGGGGGATCGGACACTGAAGCTTTCTTT.

The chain joins TRBV6-1 to TRBJ2-7; TRBD1 matches 8 bases. V was pared by 0 bases and J by 3 bases, with 4 bases of the junction left unmatched. The V gene's germline CDR1 is MNHNS and CDR2 SASEGT. This CDR3 comprises 15 residues. The CDR3 coding sequence is TGTGCCAGCAGTGAAGCGGGACAGGCCGTCTACGAGCAGTACTTC. Encoded protein: CASSEAGQAVYEQYF.

The rearrangement joins TRBV6-6 to TRBJ2-1, with D hard to call. The CDR3 runs to 15 residues. Germline loops: CDR1 MNHNY, CDR2 SVGAGI (reference sequence). V lost 6 bases and J 0 bases, leaving 12 bases between the germline ends. In DNA form, the CDR3 reads TGTGCCAGCAGCCTTGGGCAAAGCTCCTACAATGAGCAGTTCTTC. Its protein product is CASSLGQSSYNEQFF.

This clone was counted between two and nine times. This rearrangement joins TRBV7-9 to TRBJ2-3, with 10 bases lining up with TRBD2. Germline CDR1 reads SEHNR; CDR2 reads FQNEAQ (reference sequence). J lost 10 bases, V lost 2 bases, and 3 bases had no gene match. The CDR3 loop spans 13 amino acids. CDR3 in DNA: TGTGCCAGCAGCTTATTAAGCGGGGGGGCGCAGTATTTT. Translated, it gives CASSLLSGGAQYF.

A few counts support this clone. The CDR3 DNA reads TGTGCCAGTAGTATTCAGGCCCACTACAATGAGCAGTTCTTC. It encodes CASSIQAHYNEQFF. This chain joins TRBV19 and TRBJ2-1; D is unresolved. Germline lookup yields CDR1 LNHDA and CDR2 SQIVND (reference sequence). V shed 3 bases and J shed 3 bases, with 9 bases lying between them. This CDR3 contains 14 residues. Combining the CDR3 with reference TRBV19 and TRBJ2-1 gives the whole variable domain DGGITQSPKYLFRKEGQNVTLSCEQNLNHDAMYWYRQDPGQGLRLIYYSQIVNDFQKGDIAEGYSVSREKKESFPLTVTSAQKNPTAFYLCASSIQAHYNEQFFGPGTRLTVL.

The gene calls are TRBV4-3 and TRBJ2-5; 8 bases map to TRBD2. The CDR3 totals 13 residues. Germline V gene data show CDR1 as LGHNA and CDR2 as YSLEER. J lost 4 bases, V lost 3 bases, and 1 base had no gene match. The CDR3 protein is CASSHLAGETQYF. The CDR3 DNA reads as TGCGCCAGCAGCCATCTAGCGGGAGAGACCCAGTACTTC.

A remark on this clone: The same CDR3 arises from other DNA sequences in this sample as well. The chain joins TRBV29-1 to TRBJ2-7; the D gene is possibly TRBD2 (5 bases). V lost 6 bases and J lost 0, with 9 bases in between. The CDR3 is 12 residues long. Looked up from germline, CDR1 is SQVTM and CDR2 is ANQGSEA. The CDR3 DNA reads TGCAGCGTCGGCCGGGACTCCTACGAGCAGTACTTC. Translation gives CSVGRDSYEQYF.

The chain joins TRBV11-2 to TRBJ2-3; 12 bases fit TRBD2. The CDR3 is 16 residues long. With V trimmed by 4 bases and J by 3 bases, 5 bases remained unmatched. Germline values: CDR1 SGHAT, CDR2 FQNNGV. In DNA form, the CDR3 reads TGTGCCAGCAGCTCAAGGACTAGCGGGGCTACAGATACGCAGTATTTT. Protein sequence: CASSSRTSGATDTQYF.

CDR3 DNA sequence: TGTGCCAGCAGTTCCTGGGGGGGGAGCTCCTACGAGCAGTACTTC. Its translation: CASSSWGGSSYEQYF. The V and J genes are TRBV5-4 and TRBJ2-7; 7 bases are a match to TRBD2. Trimming cost V 5 bases and J 0 bases; bases outside gene matches: 8. Germline values: CDR1 SGHNT, CDR2 YYREEE (reference sequence). There are 15 residues in the CDR3.